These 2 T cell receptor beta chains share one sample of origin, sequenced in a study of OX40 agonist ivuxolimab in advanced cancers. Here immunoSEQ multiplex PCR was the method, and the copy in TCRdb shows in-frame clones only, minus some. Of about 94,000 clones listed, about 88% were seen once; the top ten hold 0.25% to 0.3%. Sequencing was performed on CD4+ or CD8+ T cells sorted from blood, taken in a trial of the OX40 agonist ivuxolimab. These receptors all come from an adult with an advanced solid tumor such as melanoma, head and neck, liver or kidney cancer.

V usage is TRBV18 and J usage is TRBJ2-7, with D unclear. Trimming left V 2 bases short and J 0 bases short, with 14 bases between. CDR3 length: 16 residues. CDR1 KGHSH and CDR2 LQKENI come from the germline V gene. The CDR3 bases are TGTGCCAGCTCACCAGATACGACCTATAGCTCCTACGAGCAGTACTTC. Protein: CASSPDTTYSSYEQYF.

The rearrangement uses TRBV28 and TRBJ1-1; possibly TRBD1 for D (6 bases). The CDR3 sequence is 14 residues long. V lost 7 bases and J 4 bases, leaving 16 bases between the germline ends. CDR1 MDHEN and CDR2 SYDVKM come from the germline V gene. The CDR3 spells CASIHRAVVTEAFF. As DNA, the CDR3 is TGTGCCAGCATCCACAGGGCAGTAGTCACTGAAGCTTTCTTT. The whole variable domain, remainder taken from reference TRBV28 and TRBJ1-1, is DVKVTQSSRYLVKRTGEKVFLECVQDMDHENMFWYRQDPGLGLRLIYFSYDVKMKEKGDIPEGYSVSREKKERFSLILESASTNQTSMYLCASIHRAVVTEAFFGQGTRLTVV.